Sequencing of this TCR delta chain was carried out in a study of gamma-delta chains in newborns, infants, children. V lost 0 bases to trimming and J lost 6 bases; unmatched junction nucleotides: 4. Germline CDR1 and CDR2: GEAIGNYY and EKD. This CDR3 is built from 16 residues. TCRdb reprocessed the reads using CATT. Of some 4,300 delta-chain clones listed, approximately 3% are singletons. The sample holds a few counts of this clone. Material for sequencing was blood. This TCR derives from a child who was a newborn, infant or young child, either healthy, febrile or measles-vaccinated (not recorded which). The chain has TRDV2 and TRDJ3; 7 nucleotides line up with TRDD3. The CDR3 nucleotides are TGTGCCTGTGACACCCTGGGGGGACCGGACACCCGACAGATGTTTTTC. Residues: CACDTLGGPDTRQMFF.